The rows below give T cell receptor beta chains drawn from one sample of a study of shared clonotypes between healthy human individuals. The data were produced by immunoSEQ multiplex PCR, yet TCRdb's version contains in-frame clones alone and is incomplete. The sample consists of about 2.2 million clones, about 94% of them appearing once. Sequencing was done on a sample of naive CD8+ T cells from PBMCs. Source of these receptors: a man aged 18 to 29 in good health. Some clones in this sample may be carry-over from other donors' samples. The CDR3 runs from the conserved cysteine through the conserved F or W. The D gene is left open where the match is weak. A row's size may be missing; if present it is once, few, many or a size class.

d_call | clone_size | j_call | v_call | cdr3_aa | cdr3_nt
- | - | TRBJ2-2 | TRBV5-6 | CASSLGSERELFF | TGTGCCAGCAGCTTGGGGTCCGAACGAGAGCTGTTTTTT
TRBD1 | - | TRBJ2-2 | TRBV28 | CASSPYRGRSTGELFF | TGTGCCAGCAGCCCCTACAGGGGGCGGAGCACCGGGGAGCTGTTTTTT
- | few | TRBJ1-2 | TRBV29-1 | CSVGGRDNGYTF | TGCAGCGTGGGGGGCAGGGACAATGGCTACACCTTC
TRBD2 | - | TRBJ2-1 | TRBV27 | CASSLFPLRMLLADNNEQFF | TGTGCCAGCAGTTTATTCCCCCTCCGAATGTTGCTAGCGGACAACAATGAGCAGTTCTTC
- | - | TRBJ2-7 | TRBV14 | CASSQDSTGFPPYEQYF | TGTGCCAGCAGCCAAGATTCCACGGGCTTCCCTCCCTACGAGCAGTACTTC
- | - | TRBJ2-5 | TRBV14 | CASSQRGRETQYF | TGTGCCAGCAGCCAACGAGGACGGGAGACCCAGTACTTC
TRBD2 | - | TRBJ2-3 | TRBV9 | CASSAHQRERSTDTQYF | TGTGCCAGCAGCGCACACCAGCGGGAGCGGAGCACAGATACGCAGTATTTT
- | - | TRBJ2-7 | TRBV6-5 | CASSYSTGQVSYEQYF | TGTGCCAGCAGTTATTCAACGGGACAAGTCTCCTACGAGCAGTACTTC
- | - | TRBJ2-3 | TRBV15 | CATSPERESSDTQYF | TGTGCCACCAGCCCGGAAAGGGAGAGCTCAGATACGCAGTATTTT
TRBD1 | - | TRBJ1-1 | TRBV18 | CASSPRQGTWDTEAFF | TGTGCCAGCTCTCCTAGACAGGGTACTTGGGACACTGAAGCTTTCTTT